Presented here are 29 T cell receptor beta chains from one specimen sequenced in a study of T cell changes during pregnancy in multiple sclerosis. Assay used: immunoSEQ multiplex PCR; TCRdb lists only in-frame clones, some missing. The sample holds around 70,000 clones, approximately 90% seen once. This sample comprised peripheral blood, obtained in the third trimester of pregnancy. The receptors were sampled from a female donor with multiple sclerosis, enrolled in a pregnancy study.

This sequence joins TRBV27 and TRBJ1-2; no definite D call. Between the trimmed V and J ends, which lost 5 bases and 1 base, there was a span of 14 bases. The CDR3 length is 15 residues. Germline V CDR1 and CDR2: MNHEY, SMNVEV (reference sequence). CDR3 coding DNA: TGTGCCAGCAGTCCTTCAGGCTCTTATAACTATGGCTACACCTTC. This encodes CASSPSGSYNYGYTF.

V and J are TRBV4-1 and TRBJ2-2; no clear D. CDR3 length: 15 amino acids. V gave up 0 bases and J gave up 8 bases, with 13 bases separating them. The V gene's germline CDR1 is MGHRA and CDR2 YSYEKL. The DNA for the CDR3 is TGCGCCAGCAGCCAAGAGGCGGCTTCTCCGGGGGAGCTGTTTTTT. Its protein product is CASSQEAASPGELFF.

The rearrangement uses TRBV5-6 and TRBJ2-6; D unresolved. V was trimmed by 0 bases and J by 0 bases, leaving 13 bases between them. The germline V gene has CDR1 SGHDT and CDR2 YYEEEE. The CDR3 length is 18 residues. As DNA, the CDR3 is TGTGCCAGCAGCTTGGAACGGGTGGCCTACTCTGGGGCCAACGTCCTGACTTTC. Translating it yields CASSLERVAYSGANVLTF.

The V call is TRBV30, the J call TRBJ1-1, with a tentative D call TRBD1 (5 bases). Germline CDR1 reads GTSNPN; CDR2 reads SVGIG (reference sequence). The CDR3 contains 13 residues. Deletions cut 4 bases from V and 7 bases from J, with 16 bases between. The DNA for the CDR3 is TGTGCCTGGAACAGAAGACAGTACTATGAAGCTTTCTTT. It codes for CAWNRRQYYEAFF.

The genes are TRBV29-1 and TRBJ2-7; tentatively, D is TRBD2 (8 bases). Germline CDR1 and CDR2: SQVTM and ANQGSEA. V was pared by 6 bases and J by 4 bases, with 22 bases between. This CDR3 is built from 15 residues. The CDR3 spells CSVAGGGGSPYEQYF. Written as DNA, the CDR3 is TGCAGCGTCGCGGGGGGAGGGGGCTCCCCTTACGAGCAGTACTTC.

This chain connects TRBV7-8 to TRBJ1-3, with D maybe TRBD1 (6 bases). V gave up 2 bases and J gave up 0 bases, with 20 bases separating them. The CDR3 contains 19 residues. Germline V gene lookup returns CDR1 SGHVS and CDR2 FQNEAQ. The CDR3 is CASSLRGAGELFSGNTIYF. The CDR3 DNA reads as TGTGCCAGCAGCTTACGGGGGGCGGGGGAGCTCTTCTCTGGAAACACCATATATTTT.

The J gene is TRBJ1-6, the V gene TRBV28, with no clear D. The germline V gene encodes CDR1 MDHEN and CDR2 SYDVKM. Trimming took off 3 bases at V and 10 bases at J, with 13 bases between the two ends. CDR3 length: 14 residues. The CDR3 DNA is TGTGCCAGCAGTTTTTCGGGTGGAGGCTCACCCCTCCACTTT. Protein product: CASSFSGGGSPLHF.

The chain uses TRBV10-3 and TRBJ2-2; a possible D gene is TRBD1 (5 bases). V lost 0 bases and J lost 4, with 21 bases in between. The CDR3 has 19 residues. Per the germline V gene, CDR1 is ENHRY and CDR2 is SYGVKD. CDR3 sequence reads: CAISESTGRAKLVTGELFF. CDR3 DNA: TGTGCCATCAGTGAGTCGACCGGCAGGGCAAAATTGGTCACCGGGGAGCTGTTTTTT.

This clone turned up a few times. The CDR3 protein is CASSTPPGQGARSGYTF. The CDR3 bases are TGTGCCAGTAGTACCCCTCCGGGACAGGGGGCGCGTTCCGGCTACACCTTC. The chain uses TRBV19 and TRBJ1-2; 12 nucleotides match TRBD1. Trimming at V came to 4 bases and at J to 8 bases, leaving 14 bases not matched to a gene. The CDR3 length is 17 residues. Germline V gives CDR1 LNHDA, CDR2 SQIVND (reference sequence).

The genes are TRBV18 and TRBJ1-3; D is possibly TRBD1 (5 bases). Trimming removed 2 bases from V and 6 bases from J, with 14 bases in between. There are 15 residues in the CDR3. Germline V gene lookup returns CDR1 KGHSH and CDR2 LQKENI. CDR3 DNA: TGTGCCAGCTCACCAAATAGGGGAATACAAAACACCATATATTTT. Its protein is CASSPNRGIQNTIYF. The whole variable domain, filled in from reference TRBV18 and TRBJ1-3, reads NAGVMQNPRHLVRRRGQEARLRCSPMKGHSHVYWYRQLPEEGLKFMVYLQKENIIDESGMPKERFSAEFPKEGPSILRIQQVVRGDSAAYFCASSPNRGIQNTIYFGEGSWLTVV.

The V gene is TRBV9, the J gene TRBJ1-4; D unresolved. From germline, CDR1 is SGDLS and CDR2 YYNGEE. V was shortened by 4 bases and J by 2 bases, with 9 bases between the two germline ends. This CDR3 region has 14 residues. The CDR3 coding sequence is TGTGCCAGCAGCCCCCGTAGTACTAATGAAAAACTGTTTTTT. Amino acids: CASSPRSTNEKLFF.

This chain links TRBV9 with TRBJ2-7; 8 bases fit TRBD2. This CDR3 comprises 15 residues. With 0 bases clipped from V and 2 bases from J, the junction kept 4 bases outside the gene matches. Germline V gives CDR1 SGDLS, CDR2 YYNGEE. CDR3 sequence (DNA): TGTGCCAGCAGCGTAGGGGCCGGGGGGGCCTACGAGCAGTACTTC. Amino acid sequence: CASSVGAGGAYEQYF.

This clone appeared a single time. This chain joins TRBV19 and TRBJ1-5; D possibly corresponds to TRBD1 (5 bases). The CDR3 is 14 amino acids. The V and J ends lost 4 bases and 5 bases respectively, with 12 bases between them. Germline V gives CDR1 LNHDA, CDR2 SQIVND (reference sequence). CDR3 DNA sequence: TGTGCCAGTAGTAGGGGCTCCCCGGATCAGCCCCAGCATTTT. Amino acids: CASSRGSPDQPQHF.

This clone was detected only once. The CDR3: CASRGTGSENIQYF. CDR3 coding DNA: TGTGCCAGTAGGGGGACAGGGTCAGAAAACATTCAGTACTTC. The genes are TRBV19 and TRBJ2-4, with 9 bases aligning to TRBD1. The J segment lost 5 bases and the V segment lost 6 bases, leaving 5 bases of the junction unmatched. Germline V lookup: CDR1 LNHDA, CDR2 SQIVND (reference sequence). The CDR3 sequence is 14 residues long. The whole variable domain, remainder taken from reference TRBV19 and TRBJ2-4, is DGGITQSPKYLFRKEGQNVTLSCEQNLNHDAMYWYRQDPGQGLRLIYYSQIVNDFQKGDIAEGYSVSREKKESFPLTVTSAQKNPTAFYLCASRGTGSENIQYFGAGTRLSVL.

This clone appeared once. The chain employs TRBV7-3 and TRBJ1-1; possibly TRBD1 for D (5 bases). CDR3 length: 14 residues. CDR1 and CDR2 from the germline V gene are SGHTA and FQGTGA. The ends were cut back, 2 bases at V and 4 bases at J, with 11 bases in the middle. Here the CDR3 reads CASSLQGSGTEAFF. The CDR3 nucleotides read TGTGCCAGCAGCTTACAGGGATCGGGCACTGAAGCTTTCTTT.

DNA of the CDR3: TGTGCCAGCAGCTCGGACGCCGGGGGGGGAAACACCATATATTTT. This codes for CASSSDAGGGNTIYF. This sequence joins TRBV5-5 and TRBJ1-3; TRBD1 might be the D (5 bases). Per the germline V gene, CDR1 is SGHKS and CDR2 is YYEKEE (reference sequence). Trimming removed 3 bases at V and 4 bases at J, with 14 bases between. This CDR3 contains 15 residues.

The chain has TRBV6-4 and TRBJ2-1; TRBD2 agrees at 11 bases. Germline-derived CDR1 and CDR2 are MRHNA and SNTAGT. The length of the CDR3 is 15 residues. J gave up 5 bases and V 2 bases, and 2 bases lay outside the gene matches. The CDR3 region has the DNA TGTGCCAGCAGTGACAGACTAGCGGGGAACAATGAGCAGTTCTTC. It yields the protein CASSDRLAGNNEQFF.

This rearrangement joins TRBV6-5 to TRBJ1-1; D uncertain. The CDR3 contains 14 residues. Trimming cost V 0 bases and J 4 bases, with 9 bases left between them. Per germline, CDR1 MNHEY and CDR2 SVGAGI. CDR3 bases: TGTGCCAGCAGTTACTCCGGTGGTGGCACTGAAGCTTTCTTT. It encodes CASSYSGGGTEAFF.

The rearrangement links TRBV5-6 to TRBJ2-2; 8 nucleotides agree with TRBD1. The CDR3 has 14 amino acids. Germline lookup yields CDR1 SGHDT and CDR2 YYEEEE. Unmatched junction bases numbered 5, after V lost 4 bases and J lost 6 bases. The CDR3: CASSIATGAGELFF. For the CDR3, the DNA is TGTGCCAGCAGCATTGCGACAGGGGCCGGGGAGCTGTTTTTT.

The DNA of the CDR3 is TGTGCCAGCAGCCCCCGACAGGGTATCGATGAAAAACTGTTTTTT. It specifies CASSPRQGIDEKLFF. This chain connects TRBV6-5 to TRBJ1-4; 7 positions match TRBD1. The CDR3 is 15 amino acids. CDR1 is MNHEY and CDR2 is SVGAGI in the germline V gene. V dropped 6 bases and J dropped 6; count of bases not matched to a gene: 10.

V gene TRBV15 combines with J gene TRBJ2-7, with TRBD2 matching over 7 bases. This CDR3 contains 16 residues. The junction had 6 bases not matched to a gene; V was cut back by 0 bases and J by 1 base. Looked up from germline, CDR1 is LNHNV and CDR2 is YYDKDF (reference sequence). This chain's CDR3 is CATSRDRGGWSYEQYF. The CDR3 bases are TGTGCCACCAGCAGAGATCGCGGGGGTTGGTCCTACGAGCAGTACTTC.

The chain has TRBV5-1 and TRBJ1-2, with TRBD1 matching 7 bases. Germline CDR1 reads SGHRS; CDR2 reads YFSETQ. The CDR3 is made up of 13 amino acids. Unmatched junction bases numbered 2, after V lost 4 bases and J lost 2 bases. In DNA, the CDR3 is TGCGCCAGCAGCCTGGGACAGAACTATGGCTACACCTTC. It translates to CASSLGQNYGYTF. The entire variable domain, with the rest obtained from reference TRBV5-1 and TRBJ1-2, is as follows: KAGVTQTPRYLIKTRGQQVTLSCSPISGHRSVSWYQQTPGQGLQFLFEYFSETQRNKGNFPGRFSGRQFSNSRSEMNVSTLELGDSALYLCASSLGQNYGYTFGSGTRLTVV.

The chain combines TRBV5-1 with TRBJ2-3, with TRBD2 matching 7 bases. In germline, CDR1 is SGHRS, CDR2 YFSETQ. J was trimmed by 0 bases and V by 4 bases; bases with no gene match: 8. The CDR3 length is 16 residues. The CDR3 here is CASSPVERGSTDTQYF. The CDR3 bases are TGCGCCAGCAGCCCCGTTGAGCGGGGAAGCACAGATACGCAGTATTTT. The whole variable domain, remainder taken from reference TRBV5-1 and TRBJ2-3, is KAGVTQTPRYLIKTRGQQVTLSCSPISGHRSVSWYQQTPGQGLQFLFEYFSETQRNKGNFPGRFSGRQFSNSRSEMNVSTLELGDSALYLCASSPVERGSTDTQYFGPGTRLTVL.

The rearrangement links TRBV6-5 to TRBJ2-6; no reliable D call. V was trimmed by 0 bases and J by 0 bases, leaving 6 bases between them. The CDR3 totals 16 residues. From germline, CDR1 is MNHEY and CDR2 SVGAGI. The CDR3 DNA reads TGTGCCAGCAGTTACTCAATCATCTCTGGGGCCAACGTCCTGACTTTC. Its protein product is CASSYSIISGANVLTF.

This chain joins TRBV27 and TRBJ1-1; 8 bases match TRBD1. Germline-derived CDR1 and CDR2 are MNHEY and SMNVEV (reference sequence). The CDR3 is made up of 14 amino acids. V was clipped by 3 bases and J by 9 bases; unmatched bases: 9. CDR3 DNA: TGTGCCAGCAGTTTGCAAAGCCCCAGGGGGCAAGCTTTCTTT. This codes for CASSLQSPRGQAFF.

The chain couples TRBV7-2 to TRBJ2-1; D may be TRBD2 (7 bases). This CDR3 has 15 amino acids. Between the trimmed V and J ends, which lost 2 bases and 4 bases, there was a span of 12 bases. Per germline, CDR1 SGHTA and CDR2 FQGNSA. CDR3 nucleotide sequence: TGTGCCAGCAGCTTAAGGAGGGGGGGGTACAATGAGCAGTTCTTC. Translating gives CASSLRRGGYNEQFF.

This chain uses TRBV30 with TRBJ1-1; no clear D gene. Trimming left V 4 bases short and J 1 base short, with 13 bases between. This CDR3 comprises 14 residues. Germline lookup yields CDR1 GTSNPN and CDR2 SVGIG (reference sequence). This CDR3 reads CAWTVVLPNTEAFF. The CDR3, as DNA: TGTGCCTGGACCGTTGTACTCCCGAACACTGAAGCTTTCTTT.

This rearrangement joins TRBV5-4 to TRBJ2-2, with D maybe TRBD1 (6 bases). The germline V and J ends were trimmed by 2 bases and 6 bases, with 11 bases remaining between them. The CDR3 contains 14 residues. Germline-derived CDR1 and CDR2 are SGHNT and YYREEE (reference sequence). The CDR3 DNA reads as TGTGCCAGCAGCTTATGGACAGTCTCCGGGGAGCTGTTTTTT. Protein product: CASSLWTVSGELFF.

The sample holds one count of this clone. The chain uses TRBV21-1 and TRBJ1-2; the DNA was not compared with TRBD1, the D call given in the table. TRBV21-1 is classified as a pseudogene. CDR3 length equals 15 residues. Here the CDR3 DNA reads TGTGCCAGCAGCAATTTGGGACAGACCAACTATGGCTACACCTTC. Residues: CASSNLGQTNYGYTF.